This record concerns one T cell receptor beta chain sequence. This clone was picked up a small number of times. Its antigen is currently not known. No base qualities exist here, and no much larger clone lies one base off it. These data belong to a study of beta chain features in type 1 diabetes (dated by TCRdb to the late 2010s). About the study as a whole: No differences in mean age, gender distribution, total cell number or subset yield were found between patients and healthy donors. Across all samples, some 99 million sorted cells were examined, and cell number per subset correlated strongly with RNA yield. In the study, TCRB repertoires of sorted circulating CD4+ T cell subsets from recently diagnosed type 1 diabetes patients were compared with those of matched healthy donors. Regulatory and stem cell-like memory subsets were obtained from only 8 patients and roughly 8 healthy donors, while naive and central memory subsets were obtained from all 28 donors.

The entire isolated RNA was reverse transcribed using the High Capacity cDNA Reverse Transcription Kit, and thus expressed TCRB transcripts were sequenced. Deep immunoSEQ sequencing was applied to naive, central memory and regulatory T cell samples, giving an average of around 3.8 million total reads per sample. Sorted cells were lysed in RLT buffer, and RNA was extracted using DNase-treated RNeasy Micro or Mini kits according to cell number. Each cell subset was processed on its own to prevent cross-contamination, while patient and healthy donor samples were processed together. The immunoSEQ multiplex PCR was used to amplify TCRB sequences from cDNA, generating 87-bp fragments that spanned the CDR3 region. The amplicons were sequenced using the Illumina HiSeq platform. Concerning the study's data processing: PCR bias was corrected computationally using synthetic template baselines, and reads within Hamming distance 2 were collapsed, with unmergeable singletons discarded. Reads were aligned against IMGT so that V, D and J genes, CDR3 length and insertions or deletions at six rearrangement sites could be assigned. Within each subset, clonotype counts were normalized to sorted cell number, after which true diversity and Gini coefficients were computed with the tcR R package. The overlap coefficient, calculated on TCRB nucleotide sequences, was used to quantify repertoire sharing. The table comes from immuneACCESS by way of TCRdb, which keeps in-frame sequences with V and J called. Part of the clones is missing from these tables; in studies checked, under half for an unresolved V gene and the rest for unknown reasons. That table gives V, J and clone size, and the DNA gave D and trimming. The sample records tens of thousands of clones, about 47% of which are singletons. Clones ranked in the top ten supply approximately 2.5% of the sample.

Each donor gave one peripheral blood draw, averaging approximately 0.12 L, which was collected into heparinised tubes. A BD FACSAria II and a panel including CD45RO, CCR7, CD25, CD127, CD95 and CD27 were used to sort naive, central memory, regulatory and stem cell-like memory CD4+ T cells. Every sorted population had a purity above 95%. Right away, PBMCs were isolated by Lymphoprep density gradient centrifugation and were stained directly, with no culture step. So that batch effects would be minimized, each experiment stained and sorted samples in pairs, pairing one healthy donor with one patient. After removal of 5 bases from V and 3 bases from J, the junction retains 8 bases not matched to a gene. CDR1 MNHEY and CDR2 SVGAGI are derived from the germline V gene. The CDR3 measures 15 amino acids from cysteine to phenylalanine. Only the CDR3 part of the read is kept: 45 bases, read in frame from the first base.

Results the study describes overall, beyond this receptor: Because cDNA was sequenced instead of genomic DNA, highly expressing activated cells could be over-represented, though the groups showed no difference in activation or CD3 levels. Because small numbers of individuals were included in the HLA sub-analyses, any influence of HLA type on TCRB rearrangement was left unresolved. PCR may preferentially amplify shorter templates, but because patient and control samples were amplified and corrected together, any resulting skew would affect both groups equally. Naive, central memory and regulatory TCRB repertoires appeared to be more similar among patients than among healthy donors. Type 1 diabetes patients showed a moderate but significant shortening of TCRB CDR3 length in all four CD4+ subsets. Patients with type 1 diabetes made fewer insertions and deleted more nucleotides at VDJ recombination sites, implying thymic rearrangement abnormalities.

The sequenced sample was Tregs from blood. In the paper's terms, the cell subset or site label means: regulatory CD4+ T cells. This clonotype was obtained from a woman aged 40 to 50 with type 1 diabetes. The rearrangement combines TRBV6-5 with TRBJ2-7, with TRBD1 matching 9 junction bases. The CDR3 here reads CASSNRDRAGYEQYF. Here is the DNA: TGTGCCAGCAGTAACCGGGACAGGGCTGGCTACGAGCAGTACTTC.